This entry lists 24 T cell receptor beta chains sequenced from one sample in a study of T cell repertoires in cytomegalovirus infection (dated by TCRdb to about 2019). Sequencer: Illumina HiSeq 1500. TCRdb's own reprocessing of the public reads used fastp at Q25 and MiXCR and kept productive beta chains. Under each unique CDR3 protein, matching rows form one entry showing the most common genes and DNA. The sample includes around 570,000 distinct CDR3 sequences, with over 35% observed a single time. The ten largest account for around 46% of the sample. These receptors lack a known antigen. Interpreted using the paper, the treatment or condition label stands for: in vitro stimulation with specific CMV peptide epitopes to enrich CMV-specific T cells. The input for sequencing was cultured PBMCs, taken from culture after CMV antigen stimulation. The receptors shown here come from a human donor in good health (CMV status not recorded). Some clones in this sample may be carry-over from other donors' samples.

The sample holds many counts of this clonotype. The rearrangement joins TRBV7-2 to TRBJ2-1; 13 positions match TRBD2. CDR1 is SGHTA, CDR2 FQGNSA, per germline. Trimming cost V 1 base and J 8 bases; bases outside gene matches: 2. CDR3 length: 15 amino acids. The CDR3 is CASSLGTSGGDEQFF. The CDR3, as DNA: TGTGCCAGCAGCTTAGGGACTAGCGGGGGTGATGAGCAGTTCTTC. The variable domain in full, with the rest retrieved from reference TRBV7-2 and TRBJ2-1, is GAGVSQSPSNKVTEKGKDVELRCDPISGHTALYWYRQSLGQGLEFLIYFQGNSAPDKSGLPSDRFSAERTGGSVSTLTIQRTQQEDSAVYLCASSLGTSGGDEQFFGPGTRLTVL.

The chain employs TRBV10-3 and TRBJ2-1, with a weak D call TRBD2 (6 bases). Germline V gives CDR1 ENHRY, CDR2 SYGVKD. The CDR3 contains 17 residues. Trimming removed 3 bases from V and 8 bases from J, with 23 bases in between. CDR3 coding DNA: TGTGCCATCAGTGACTTGGGCGGGCTCCGATCGGGGGATGAGCAGTTCTTC. Translated: CAISDLGGLRSGDEQFF.

CDR3 nucleotides: TGTGCCAGCAGCCCCTTGGACAGGCGAGACTATGGCTACACCTTC. Its protein is CASSPLDRRDYGYTF. The chain recombines TRBV6-6 with TRBJ1-2; 7 nucleotides agree with TRBD1. Unmatched junction bases numbered 10, after V lost 6 bases and J lost 3 bases. The CDR3 consists of 15 residues. Germline V gives CDR1 MNHNY, CDR2 SVGAGI (reference sequence).

This clonotype was seen a handful of times. V usage is TRBV27 and J usage is TRBJ2-3, with D possibly being TRBD1 or TRBD2 (6 bases each). Germline V gene sequence: CDR1 MNHEY, CDR2 SMNVEV (reference sequence). The CDR3 spans 14 residues. V was cut by 6 bases and J by 11 bases, with 21 bases left in between. The CDR3: CASSYDPEGGKQYF. The CDR3 nucleotides read TGTGCCAGCAGCTACGACCCTGAGGGGGGCAAGCAGTATTTT.

This clonotype showed up many times. This sequence joins TRBV10-3 and TRBJ2-3; TRBD1 matches at 8 bases. The junction had 5 bases not matched to a gene; V was cut back by 6 bases and J by 3 bases. The CDR3 extends over 14 amino acids. Germline V lookup: CDR1 ENHRY, CDR2 SYGVKD. The CDR3 DNA follows: TGTGCCATCAGGGGAGACAGGGGTACAGATACGCAGTATTTT. Translating it yields CAIRGDRGTDTQYF.

This chain links TRBV12-3 or TRBV12-4 with TRBJ2-5; no reliable D call. The CDR3 has 14 amino acids. Trimming took off 3 bases at V and 1 base at J, with 9 bases between the two ends. The CDR3 bases are TGTGCCAGCAGTTTCCTGTCAGTCCAAGAGACCCAGTACTTC. Its protein product is CASSFLSVQETQYF.

V and J are TRBV12-3 or TRBV12-4 and TRBJ1-1; tentatively, D is TRBD1 (5 bases). This CDR3 spans 13 amino acids. Trimming took off 6 bases at V and 1 base at J, with 9 bases between the two ends. DNA of the CDR3: TGTGCCAGCAGGTGGGGCGGGAACACTGAAGCTTTCTTT. Translation: CASRWGGNTEAFF.

This clonotype was picked up a small number of times. The chain employs TRBV7-6 and TRBJ2-7, with 10 nucleotides matching TRBD1. V gave up 5 bases and J gave up 4 bases; unmatched junction bases: 17. This CDR3 has 18 amino acids. Per germline, CDR1 SGHVS and CDR2 FNYEAQ. The CDR3 spells CASSPDWGGDRGRYEQYF. Here the CDR3 DNA reads TGTGCCAGCAGCCCGGACTGGGGGGGGGACAGGGGAAGGTACGAGCAGTACTTC.

There are a few counts of this clonotype. V is TRBV12-3 or TRBV12-4 and J is TRBJ2-2, with 7 bases aligning to TRBD1. The CDR3 contains 15 residues. The V and J ends lost 3 bases and 5 bases, in that order; junction bases with no gene match: 6. The CDR3 reads CASSLAGGWTGELFF. The CDR3 DNA reads TGTGCCAGCAGTTTGGCAGGGGGATGGACCGGGGAGCTGTTTTTT.

The chain is built from TRBV20-1 and TRBJ2-7; D is undetermined. There are 14 residues in the CDR3. Deletions cut 4 bases from V and 0 bases from J, with 13 bases between. Germline V gene sequence: CDR1 DFQATT, CDR2 SNEGSKA (reference sequence). Here the CDR3 reads CSATTRAVSYEQYF. CDR3 bases: TGCAGTGCTACTACCCGGGCAGTCTCCTACGAGCAGTACTTC.

This chain connects TRBV28 to TRBJ1-2; D might be TRBD1 (5 bases). With 7 bases removed from V and 5 bases from J, the gap between germline ends came to 17 bases. CDR3 length: 14 amino acids. Germline CDR1 reads MDHEN; CDR2 reads SYDVKM. Here the CDR3 reads CASTLPDRSYGYTF. The CDR3 nucleotides are TGTGCCAGCACCTTACCCGACAGATCGTATGGCTACACCTTC.

This clonotype occurred many times. The chain joins TRBV7-8 to TRBJ2-5; the D gene is possibly TRBD2 (5 bases). Germline values: CDR1 SGHVS, CDR2 FQNEAQ. The CDR3 loop spans 13 amino acids. Trimming stripped 0 bases from V and 7 bases from J, with 9 bases between. The DNA for the CDR3 is TGTGCCAGCAGCTTAGCGCGGGTGTGGACCCAGTACTTC. Its protein product is CASSLARVWTQYF.

This clonotype has just one count. The V call is TRBV10-3, the J call TRBJ2-5; D ambiguous. V shed 4 bases and J shed 4 bases, with 10 bases lying between them. Germline lookup yields CDR1 ENHRY and CDR2 SYGVKD. The length of the CDR3 is 13 residues. The CDR3 is CAISGSAAETQYF. Here the CDR3 DNA reads TGTGCCATCAGTGGGTCGGCAGCAGAGACCCAGTACTTC.

This clonotype was seen ten or more times. At one of its ends the junction is not consistent with the germline gene, which may arise from a read error. This chain links TRBV7-9 with TRBJ2-1; the match to TRBD1 covers 8 bases. CDR1 is SEHNR, CDR2 FQNEAQ, per germline (reference sequence). The CDR3 consists of 13 residues. The CDR3 nucleotides read TGTGCCAGCAGCCTAGCAGGGGGCCATGAGCAGTTCTTC. It translates to CASSLAGGHEQFF.

This clonotype was recorded once. The chain uses TRBV28 and TRBJ2-1; 9 positions agree with TRBD2. CDR3 length: 15 residues. Germline assignment: CDR1 MDHEN and CDR2 SYDVKM. J lost 4 bases, V lost 8 bases, and 9 bases had no gene match. The CDR3 here is CASEKSGGIYNEQFF. DNA of the CDR3: TGTGCCAGCGAGAAGAGCGGGGGGATATACAATGAGCAGTTCTTC.

This clonotype was seen more than once but under ten times. This chain links TRBV7-2 with TRBJ2-2, with TRBD2 as a possible D gene (6 bases). This CDR3 is 13 amino acids long. With 5 bases removed from V and 6 bases from J, the gap between germline ends came to 10 bases. Germline lookup yields CDR1 SGHTA and CDR2 FQGNSA. Here the CDR3 reads CASSLRESGELFF. CDR3 in DNA: TGTGCCAGCAGCCTTCGGGAGTCCGGGGAGCTGTTTTTT.

V usage is TRBV5-1 and J usage is TRBJ2-5, with D maybe TRBD1 (6 bases). The V end lost 5 bases, the J end lost 2 bases, and 16 bases lay between the germline ends. The CDR3 sequence is 15 residues long. Looked up from germline, CDR1 is SGHRS and CDR2 is YFSETQ. The DNA for the CDR3 is TGCGCCAGCAGAGTGGGGGCGGCAGGACAAGAGACCCAGTACTTC. Its translation is CASRVGAAGQETQYF. The variable domain in full, completed from reference TRBV5-1 and TRBJ2-5, reads KAGVTQTPRYLIKTRGQQVTLSCSPISGHRSVSWYQQTPGQGLQFLFEYFSETQRNKGNFPGRFSGRQFSNSRSEMNVSTLELGDSALYLCASRVGAAGQETQYFGPGTRLLVL.

The sample holds one count of this clonotype. This chain joins TRBV19 and TRBJ1-1, with a possible D match to TRBD1 (5 bases). V shed 5 bases and J shed 4 bases, with 17 bases lying between them. Germline V gene data show CDR1 as LNHDA and CDR2 as SQIVND (reference sequence). CDR3 length: 15 residues. The CDR3 nucleotides are TGTGCCAGTAGTCAATCCGCAGGGTATGGCACTGAAGCTTTCTTT. This codes for CASSQSAGYGTEAFF.

This clonotype showed up many times. This chain joins TRBV7-2 and TRBJ1-3, with 7 bases fitting TRBD1. The CDR3 sequence is 14 residues long. V lost 5 bases to trimming and J lost 8 bases; unmatched junction nucleotides: 9. CDR1 and CDR2 from the germline V gene are SGHTA and FQGNSA. CDR3 nucleotide sequence: TGTGCCAGCAGCAGGGACAGTCCGAGGGACACCATATATTTT. Amino acid sequence: CASSRDSPRDTIYF.

This clonotype was counted between two and nine times. This chain connects TRBV7-2 to TRBJ2-1; 7 positions match TRBD1. This CDR3 region has 18 residues. In germline, CDR1 is SGHTA, CDR2 FQGNSA. V dropped 2 bases and J dropped 0; count of bases not matched to a gene: 10. The CDR3 protein is CASSLSLGDSHSYNEQFF. DNA of the CDR3: TGTGCCAGCAGCTTAAGCTTGGGGGACAGCCACTCCTACAATGAGCAGTTCTTC.

This chain joins TRBV19 and TRBJ1-5; 9 bases match TRBD1. V shed 5 bases, J shed 6 bases, and the junction held 11 bases outside the gene matches. The CDR3 consists of 16 residues. In germline, CDR1 is LNHDA, CDR2 SQIVND (reference sequence). The CDR3 reads CASSPGTGRSFQPQHF. CDR3 in DNA: TGTGCCAGTAGTCCCGGGACAGGGAGAAGTTTTCAGCCCCAGCATTTT.

The chain joins TRBV19 to TRBJ2-3; no definite D call. The germline V and J ends were trimmed by 4 bases and 6 bases, with 8 bases remaining between them. CDR3 length equals 12 residues. Germline CDR1 and CDR2: LNHDA and SQIVND (reference sequence). CDR3 nucleotides: TGTGCCAGTAGTAAGACTGGGGATACGCAGTATTTT. Encoded protein: CASSKTGDTQYF.

This chain connects TRBV4-3 to TRBJ2-2, with D uncertain. V was shortened by 1 base and J by 2 bases, with 11 bases between the two germline ends. The CDR3 covers 16 residues. Per the germline V gene, CDR1 is LGHNA and CDR2 is YSLEER. The CDR3 sequence: CASSQVHRLNTGELFF. CDR3 in DNA: TGCGCCAGCAGCCAAGTCCACAGATTAAACACCGGGGAGCTGTTTTTT.

This chain uses TRBV7-9 with TRBJ2-7; TRBD1 is a possible D gene (6 bases). V gave up 6 bases and J gave up 3 bases, with 18 bases separating them. Germline loops: CDR1 SEHNR, CDR2 FQNEAQ (reference sequence). This CDR3 spans 15 amino acids. The CDR3 nucleotides are TGTGCCAGCAGTCCCCGGGACACCGCCTACTACGAGCAGTACTTC. Its translation is CASSPRDTAYYEQYF.